Following are 14 T cell receptor beta chains from one sample sequenced in a study of human T cells and chemical hapten exposure. Stated time point: patch test 2, 6 weeks after DPC sensitization. This sample's treatment: therapeutic diphenylcyclopropenone sensitization with weekly scalp DPC. TCRdb reanalysed the RACE reads using MiXCR and keeps one entry per CDR3 protein. The sample consists of over 100,000 distinct CDR3 sequences, 9% to 9.5% of them appearing once. The material sequenced was whole blood, taken in connection with sensitization to the hapten diphenylcyclopropenone (DPC). These receptor sequences come from a middle-aged woman with alopecia areata. Some clones in this sample may be carry-over from other donors' samples.

This clonotype was counted only a few times. The chain combines TRBV7-2 with TRBJ2-7, with 10 bases fitting TRBD1. Germline CDR1 and CDR2: SGHTA and FQGNSA. The CDR3 extends over 15 amino acids. V dropped 1 base and J dropped 5; count of bases not matched to a gene: 5. This CDR3 reads CASSLGGQGSHEQYF. CDR3 coding DNA: TGTGCCAGCAGCTTAGGGGGACAGGGGTCCCACGAGCAGTACTTC.

This clonotype was detected a few times. The V call is TRBV27, the J call TRBJ2-2, with TRBD1 as a possible D gene (5 bases). Germline lookup yields CDR1 MNHEY and CDR2 SMNVEV (reference sequence). CDR3 length equals 15 residues. V lost 6 bases and J lost 4, with 15 bases in between. CDR3 DNA sequence: TGTGCCAGCAGAGGACACTCCCAAGGCACCGGGGAGCTGTTTTTT. Protein sequence: CASRGHSQGTGELFF.

The V gene is TRBV12-3 or TRBV12-4, the J gene TRBJ1-2, with 11 bases identical to TRBD1. The V gene end was trimmed by 4 bases and the J gene end by 6 bases; junction bases not matched to a gene: 4. The CDR3 length is 14 residues. As DNA, the CDR3 is TGTGCCAGCAGTTACGGACAGGGGGCACATGGCTACACCTTC. Protein product: CASSYGQGAHGYTF.

Ten or more counts support this clonotype. This chain links TRBV11-2 with TRBJ1-5; no firm D call. V was cut by 6 bases and J by 6 bases, with 6 bases left in between. CDR3 length equals 11 residues. Germline CDR1 is SGHAT and CDR2 is FQNNGV. The CDR3 region has the DNA TGTGCCAGCAGACAGTCTCAGCCCCAGCATTTT. It specifies CASRQSQPQHF.

In this sample, this clonotype turned up many times. The chain couples TRBV5-1 to TRBJ1-1; no definite D call. Germline CDR1 is SGHRS and CDR2 is YFSETQ. CDR3 size: 13 residues. V lost 1 base and J 1 base, leaving 5 bases between the germline ends. CDR3 amino acids: CASSLNTNTEAFF. CDR3 nucleotides: TGCGCCAGCAGCTTGAACACGAACACTGAAGCTTTCTTT.

There are a few counts of this clonotype. The chain combines TRBV3-1 with TRBJ1-2; 7 bases are shared with TRBD1. CDR1 and CDR2 (germline): LGHDT, YNNKEL (reference sequence). The CDR3 is 17 residues long. V lost 2 bases, J lost 3 bases, and 12 bases stayed unmatched. The CDR3 here is CASSQSPKMTGHYGYTF. CDR3 bases: TGTGCCAGCAGCCAAAGCCCAAAGATGACAGGGCACTATGGCTACACCTTC.

This clonotype has a count of ten or more. The chain is built from TRBV11-2 and TRBJ2-1; no firm D call. CDR1 and CDR2 (germline): SGHAT, FQNNGV. The CDR3 is 12 residues long. Trimming took off 3 bases at V and 4 bases at J, with 4 bases between the two ends. The CDR3 spells CASSFVYNEQFF. The CDR3 DNA reads as TGTGCCAGCAGCTTCGTGTACAATGAGCAGTTCTTC.

This chain joins TRBV6-6 and TRBJ1-3; D unresolved. Trimming removed 4 bases from V and 2 bases from J, with 9 bases in between. Germline V gives CDR1 MNHNY, CDR2 SVGAGI (reference sequence). The CDR3 extends over 14 amino acids. CDR3 nucleotide sequence: TGTGCCAGCAGTTGGGTAACAGCTGGAAACACCATATATTTT. Translation: CASSWVTAGNTIYF.

This clonotype came up many times. This chain connects TRBV7-2 to TRBJ2-5, with D possibly TRBD2 on 6 matching bases. Trimming took off 2 bases at V and 5 bases at J, with 12 bases between the two ends. CDR3 length: 14 amino acids. Germline V gene data show CDR1 as SGHTA and CDR2 as FQGNSA. CDR3 nucleotides: TGTGCCAGCAGCTTATATCTAGCGACGGAGACCCAGTACTTC. It encodes CASSLYLATETQYF.

There are many counts of this clonotype. The chain uses TRBV7-2 and TRBJ2-7, with D uncertain. The CDR3 covers 14 residues. V lost 7 bases and J lost 4, with 17 bases in between. The V gene's germline CDR1 is SGHTA and CDR2 FQGNSA. The CDR3 protein is CASNIRGSEYEQYF. In nucleotides, the CDR3 is TGTGCCAGCAACATACGTGGATCGGAGTACGAGCAGTACTTC. The full variable domain, completed using reference TRBV7-2 and TRBJ2-7, is GAGVSQSPSNKVTEKGKDVELRCDPISGHTALYWYRQSLGQGLEFLIYFQGNSAPDKSGLPSDRFSAERTGGSVSTLTIQRTQQEDSAVYLCASNIRGSEYEQYFGPGTRLTVT.

This clonotype was counted many times. The chain joins TRBV28 to TRBJ1-5; tentatively, D is TRBD1 (6 bases). Trimming pared 4 bases from V and 0 bases from J, leaving 25 bases between. CDR3 length equals 20 residues. Per the germline V gene, CDR1 is MDHEN and CDR2 is SYDVKM. CDR3 bases: TGTGCCAGCAGTTCTATAATACCGGGACACATAGTTAATAGCAATCAGCCCCAGCATTTT. This codes for CASSSIIPGHIVNSNQPQHF.

This clonotype was recorded many times. The rearrangement uses TRBV7-2 and TRBJ1-6; D gene uncertain. V lost 4 bases and J 8 bases, leaving 12 bases between the germline ends. The CDR3 covers 14 residues. Looked up from germline, CDR1 is SGHTA and CDR2 is FQGNSA. This CDR3 reads CASSSPGGYSPLHF. The CDR3 nucleotides are TGTGCCAGCAGCTCTCCAGGTGGATATTCACCCCTCCACTTT.

This clonotype has just a few counts. The V and J genes are TRBV20-1 and TRBJ2-3, with D tentatively TRBD1 (6 bases). Germline lookup yields CDR1 DFQATT and CDR2 SNEGSKA (reference sequence). V lost 1 base to trimming and J lost 5 bases, with 19 bases between them. The CDR3 is made up of 16 amino acids. CDR3 in DNA: TGCAGTGCTAGAGCACTACAGGGATGGACTCTAGATACGCAGTATTTT. Its translation: CSARALQGWTLDTQYF.

The rearrangement links TRBV7-2 to TRBJ1-2, with TRBD1 as a possible D gene (6 bases). CDR3 length: 13 amino acids. Per germline, CDR1 SGHTA and CDR2 FQGNSA. The V end was cut by 5 bases, the J end by 6 bases, with 13 bases between. CDR3 bases: TGTGCCAGCAGCCCCTACAGGGATGATGGCTACACCTTC. It translates to CASSPYRDDGYTF.